This T cell receptor beta chain was recorded in a study of blood T cell repertoires in COVID-19. Background on the study: Acute and convalescent COVID-19 specimens originated in the United States, Italy and Spain. From T cells, B-cell-depleted T cells, or PBMCs came the material, which was cDNA or gDNA.

In this sample, this clone turned up once. Study processing details: Researchers report that nucleated cell counts were estimated from reference gene primer amplification. Libraries were prepared by immunoSEQ multiplex PCR; TCRdb keeps only in-frame clonotypes and omits some of them. V and J calls and clone size are copied from that table; D and trimming were computed from the DNA. The table shows roughly 24,000 clones, with roughly 79% occurring only once. The specimen sequenced was peripheral blood. The receptor was isolated from an elderly man with active or convalescent COVID-19.

The CDR3 nucleotides are TGTGCCAGCAGCCTGGGACAGGGCGCCAAAAACATTCAGTACTTC. This translates into CASSLGQGAKNIQYF. The V call is TRBV2, the J call TRBJ2-4; 9 bases are a match to TRBD1. CDR1 and CDR2 from the germline V gene are SNHLY and FYNNEI. This CDR3 is built from 15 residues. J was trimmed by 1 base and V by 6 bases; bases with no gene match: 4.